The 8 T cell receptor beta chains given below trace back to one sample, sequenced in a study of molecular identifiers for immune sequencing clone quantification (dated by TCRdb to the late 2010s). Library preparation used PCR. The sequencing machine was an Illumina HiSeq 4000. The public reads were quality trimmed at Q25 with fastp and then assembled into clones with MiXCR by TCRdb, keeping productive beta chains. Records with the same CDR3 protein are collapsed into one entry carrying the most frequent genes and DNA. Here the sample has tens of thousands of distinct CDR3 sequences; under 20% occur a single time. Clones ranked in the top ten supply more than 1.2% of the sample. Material for sequencing was naive CD8+ T cells from blood, with Jurkat cell RNA spiked in. According to the study, the label for this sample's cell subset or site signals: FACS-sorted CD8+CD4-CCR7+CD45RA+ naive T cells. The receptors shown here come from a human donor in good health. Some libraries in this study had Jurkat cell RNA spiked in.

This clonotype was seen only a few times. It may be a read error: a sequence one base away is much more abundant. The chain combines TRBV7-2 with TRBJ2-1; the D gene is possibly TRBD2 (5 bases). The CDR3 sequence is 17 residues long. V was cut by 5 bases and J by 6 bases, with 23 bases left in between. Germline lookup yields CDR1 SGHTA and CDR2 FQGNSA. This CDR3 is CASSPRSRGLVSNEQFF. For the CDR3, the DNA is TGTGCCAGCAGCCCGCGCTCCCGGGGTCTAGTCTCCAATGAGCAGTTCTTC.

In its sample, this clonotype was seen many times. The CDR3 region is CASSRRGGGRNTEAFF. CDR3 coding DNA: TGTGCCAGCTCCCGACGAGGGGGAGGGAGAAACACTGAAGCTTTCTTT. V gene TRBV7-9 combines with J gene TRBJ1-1, with a possible D match to TRBD1 (6 bases). V was cut by 8 bases and J by 2 bases, with 21 bases left in between. CDR3 length: 16 residues. CDR1 SEHNR and CDR2 FQNEAQ come from the germline V gene (reference sequence).

This clonotype has a handful of counts. This CDR3 reads CASSTGTVSTDTQYF. DNA of the CDR3: TGTGCCAGTAGTACCGGGACAGTTAGCACAGATACGCAGTATTTT. The chain links TRBV19 to TRBJ2-3; TRBD1 matches 7 bases. Trimming took 4 bases from V and 0 from J; bases not matched to a gene: 4. Germline V gene sequence: CDR1 LNHDA, CDR2 SQIVND (reference sequence). CDR3 length: 15 residues.

With regard to this clonotype: A single base separates this from a much larger clone, so it may be a read error. V is TRBV12-3 or TRBV12-4 and J is TRBJ1-4; 10 nucleotides line up with TRBD1. The CDR3 runs to 15 residues. Written as DNA, the CDR3 is TGTGCCAACAGTCCGGGGACAGGGGCTACAGGGGGACTGTTTTTT. The encoded protein is CANSPGTGATGGLFF.

The rearrangement joins TRBV15 to TRBJ2-1; D is undetermined. There are 11 residues in the CDR3. Trimming removed 8 bases from V and 7 bases from J, with 9 bases in between. Germline V gene lookup returns CDR1 LNHNV and CDR2 YYDKDF (reference sequence). The CDR3 is CATRAGNEQFF. CDR3 DNA sequence: TGTGCCACCCGCGCTGGGAATGAGCAGTTCTTC.

The V call is TRBV6-2 or TRBV6-3, the J call TRBJ1-4; unclear D gene. Germline values: CDR1 MNHEY, CDR2 SVGEGT. The V gene lost 5 bases and the J gene lost 0 bases, with 10 bases spanning the gap. The CDR3 is made up of 15 amino acids. Here the CDR3 DNA reads TGTGCCAGCAGTGAATCGACAACAACTAATGAAAAACTGTTTTTT. Translation: CASSESTTTNEKLFF.

The chain has TRBV20-1 and TRBJ2-1; D unclear. The CDR3 loop spans 16 amino acids. With 0 bases removed from V and 0 bases from J, the gap between germline ends came to 12 bases. Germline CDR1 is DFQATT and CDR2 is SNEGSKA (reference sequence). The CDR3, as DNA: TGCAGTGCTAGAGAGGGGATCCGAAGCTCCTACAATGAGCAGTTCTTC. Its translation: CSAREGIRSSYNEQFF.

This clonotype was seen repeatedly, ten times or more. The chain links TRBV7-8 to TRBJ2-1, with D unresolved. The CDR3 runs 15 residues. The V and J ends lost 5 bases and 2 bases respectively, with 13 bases between them. Germline loops: CDR1 SGHVS, CDR2 FQNEAQ. The CDR3 DNA follows: TGTGCCAGCAGCCCCGATCCCGTGGCCTACAATGAGCAGTTCTTC. Its translation is CASSPDPVAYNEQFF. Combining the CDR3 with reference TRBV7-8 and TRBJ2-1 gives the whole variable domain GAGVSQSPRYKVAKRGQDVALRCDPISGHVSLFWYQQALGQGPEFLTYFQNEAQLDKSGLPSDRFFAERPEGSVSTLKIQRTQQEDSAVYLCASSPDPVAYNEQFFGPGTRLTVL.